The clone carrying this T cell receptor (beta chain) is labeled medium-sized. Antigen unknown. Survey sequencing of tumors mostly used 4.5 to 5 ug DNA, two replicates. Profiling relied on immunoSEQ multiplex PCR, and the TCRdb table lists in-frame clones only, not all of them. The sample lists 12,000 or so clones; 64% were seen once. Patients were newly diagnosed with stage II-IVA oral cavity squamous cell carcinoma without prior systemic or radiation treatment. This entry comes from a study of neoadjuvant anti-PD-1 for oral cavity cancer. Study context: Patients without progression got a fourth dose around day 43.

General study points: Treg/Th17 ratio rose with pretreatment blood and fell with post-treatment tumor TCRbeta clonality.

Specimen: tumor tissue, collected before nivolumab (anti-PD-1) treatment. This TCR was recovered from a person between 40 and 80 years old with oral cavity squamous cell carcinoma. The donor label of this sample is uncertain.

CDR3 DNA sequence: TGCGCCAGCAGCTCGGAGGGACGACCGGGTAACACTGAAGCTTTCTTT. Its translation is CASSSEGRPGNTEAFF. The V call is TRBV5-1, the J call TRBJ1-1; D might be TRBD1 (5 bases). CDR3 size: 16 residues. Deletions cut 3 bases from V and 2 bases from J, with 17 bases between. Looked up from germline, CDR1 is SGHRS and CDR2 is YFSETQ.